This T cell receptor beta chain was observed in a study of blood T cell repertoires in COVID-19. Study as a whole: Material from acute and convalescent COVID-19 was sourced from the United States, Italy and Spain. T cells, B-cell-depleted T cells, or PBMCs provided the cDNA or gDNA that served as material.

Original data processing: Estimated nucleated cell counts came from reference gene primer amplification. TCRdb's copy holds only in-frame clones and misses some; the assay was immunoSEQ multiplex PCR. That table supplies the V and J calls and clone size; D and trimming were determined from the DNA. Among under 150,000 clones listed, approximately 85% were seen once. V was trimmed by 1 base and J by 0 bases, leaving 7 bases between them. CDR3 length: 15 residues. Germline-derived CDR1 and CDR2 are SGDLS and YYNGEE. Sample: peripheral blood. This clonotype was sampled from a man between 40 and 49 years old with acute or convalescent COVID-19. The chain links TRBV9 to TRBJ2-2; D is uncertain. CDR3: CASSVFTANTGELFF. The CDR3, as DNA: TGTGCCAGCAGCGTATTCACAGCGAACACCGGGGAGCTGTTTTTT.